This is a list of T cell receptor beta chains from one sample in a study of cytomegalovirus exposure and HLA in healthy donors. Method: immunoSEQ multiplex PCR; TCRdb's copy keeps in-frame clones and lacks some. Among more than 95,000 clones listed, 9% to 10% were seen once. Source material: PBMCs. The receptors stem from a man aged 25-45 years in good health and CMV-seronegative. The CDR3 runs from the conserved cysteine through the conserved F or W. Each record gives: J gene, clone size, V gene, D gene, CDR3 DNA, CDR3 protein. A D gene is named only where the DNA matches it firmly. The size field is filled for only some rows; it gives once, few, many or a size class.

J gene: TRBJ2-1
clone size: -
V gene: TRBV9
D gene: TRBD2
CDR3 DNA: TGTGCCAGCAGCGTAGACGGGACTAGCGGTTACAATGAGCAGTTCTTC
CDR3 protein: CASSVDGTSGYNEQFF

J gene: TRBJ1-4
clone size: few
V gene: TRBV28
D gene: TRBD1
CDR3 DNA: TGTGCCAGCAGTTTACAGACAGGGTTGCGGGAAAAACTGTTTTTT
CDR3 protein: CASSLQTGLREKLFF

J gene: TRBJ2-7
clone size: few
V gene: TRBV7-2
D gene: -
CDR3 DNA: TGTGCCAGCAGCGGAGGCGGATCCTACGAGCAGTACTTC
CDR3 protein: CASSGGGSYEQYF

J gene: TRBJ1-1
clone size: few
V gene: TRBV7-6
D gene: -
CDR3 DNA: TGTGCCAGCACCAGATCAGGGGTGGAGACTGAAGCTTTCTTT
CDR3 protein: CASTRSGVETEAFF

J gene: TRBJ1-3
clone size: -
V gene: TRBV10-3
D gene: -
CDR3 DNA: TGTGCCATCAGTGAATTCGAGGACTTCTCTGGAAACACCATATATTTT
CDR3 protein: CAISEFEDFSGNTIYF

J gene: TRBJ2-1
clone size: -
V gene: TRBV14
D gene: TRBD2
CDR3 DNA: TGTGCCAGCAGCCCAGCGGGAACCTACAATGAGCAGTTCTTC
CDR3 protein: CASSPAGTYNEQFF

J gene: TRBJ2-3
clone size: -
V gene: TRBV9
D gene: TRBD1
CDR3 DNA: TGTGCCAGCAGCGCCTACCGGGACAGGGTTACAGATACGCAGTATTTT
CDR3 protein: CASSAYRDRVTDTQYF

J gene: TRBJ2-7
clone size: few
V gene: TRBV14
D gene: TRBD2
CDR3 DNA: TGTGCCAGCAGCCCAGCGGGGGGCCTAAGCTCCTACGAGCAGTACTTC
CDR3 protein: CASSPAGGLSSYEQYF

J gene: TRBJ1-4
clone size: -
V gene: TRBV19
D gene: -
CDR3 DNA: TGTGCCACGGGGCAGGGGGAAAAACTGTTTTTT
CDR3 protein: CATGQGEKLFF

J gene: TRBJ2-2
clone size: few
V gene: TRBV9
D gene: -
CDR3 DNA: TGTGCCAGCAGCATACAGGACAGCGGACCAGGCGGGGAGCTGTTTTTT
CDR3 protein: CASSIQDSGPGGELFF

J gene: TRBJ2-3
clone size: -
V gene: TRBV28
D gene: TRBD2
CDR3 DNA: TGTGCCAGCCAGACTAGCGGGACTCAAGATACGCAGTATTTT
CDR3 protein: CASQTSGTQDTQYF

J gene: TRBJ2-3
clone size: -
V gene: TRBV13
D gene: TRBD2
CDR3 DNA: TGTGCCAGCAGCTCAAAGGGGGGGACTAGCGTACCAGATACGCAGTATTTT
CDR3 protein: CASSSKGGTSVPDTQYF

J gene: TRBJ1-6
clone size: -
V gene: TRBV10-2
D gene: TRBD1
CDR3 DNA: TGCGCCAGCAGTGAAGAAGACAGGGATAATTCACCCCTCCACTTT
CDR3 protein: CASSEEDRDNSPLHF

J gene: TRBJ1-6
clone size: -
V gene: TRBV4-2
D gene: TRBD1
CDR3 DNA: TGTGCCAGCAACTATGGACAGGGGGCCCGAATTGGTTCACCCCTCCACTTT
CDR3 protein: CASNYGQGARIGSPLHF

J gene: TRBJ1-1
clone size: -
V gene: TRBV27
D gene: -
CDR3 DNA: TGTGCCAGCAGTGAGTCTCGGGGGAACACTGAAGCTTTCTTT
CDR3 protein: CASSESRGNTEAFF

J gene: TRBJ1-1
clone size: few
V gene: TRBV15
D gene: -
CDR3 DNA: TGTGCCACCAGCAGCCCGTACGGGAACACTGAAGCTTTCTTT
CDR3 protein: CATSSPYGNTEAFF

J gene: TRBJ1-1
clone size: -
V gene: TRBV6-1
D gene: -
CDR3 DNA: TGTGCCAGCAGTAAGGCGGGCGGAATCACTGAAGCTTTCTTT
CDR3 protein: CASSKAGGITEAFF

J gene: TRBJ1-2
clone size: few
V gene: TRBV9
D gene: TRBD1
CDR3 DNA: TGTGCCAGCCGAGACAGGGGGGGAGGCTACACCTTC
CDR3 protein: CASRDRGGGYTF

J gene: TRBJ1-2
clone size: few
V gene: TRBV6-5
D gene: -
CDR3 DNA: TGTGCCAGCAGTTACCTCCCACAGGACTATGGCTACACCTTC
CDR3 protein: CASSYLPQDYGYTF

J gene: TRBJ2-2
clone size: -
V gene: TRBV29-1
D gene: -
CDR3 DNA: TGCAGCGTGGAGGAGGGGACCGGGGAGCTGTTTTTT
CDR3 protein: CSVEEGTGELFF

J gene: TRBJ1-1
clone size: -
V gene: TRBV5-6
D gene: -
CDR3 DNA: TGTGCCAGCAGCGCCCGGAAGGGGAGGACTGAAGCTTTCTTT
CDR3 protein: CASSARKGRTEAFF

J gene: TRBJ2-5
clone size: few
V gene: TRBV7-2
D gene: -
CDR3 DNA: TGTGCCAGCAGCTCAAAAGAGACCCAGTACTTC
CDR3 protein: CASSSKETQYF

J gene: TRBJ2-2
clone size: -
V gene: TRBV5-1
D gene: TRBD1
CDR3 DNA: TGCGCCAGCAGCTTGGAGGGGGCAGGGACGGCCGGGGAGCTGTTTTTT
CDR3 protein: CASSLEGAGTAGELFF

J gene: TRBJ1-1
clone size: few
V gene: TRBV6-6
D gene: -
CDR3 DNA: TGTGCCAGCAGTTACGAGGGAACTGAAGCTTTCTTT
CDR3 protein: CASSYEGTEAFF

J gene: TRBJ1-1
clone size: -
V gene: TRBV6-1
D gene: -
CDR3 DNA: TGTGCCAGCAGTGATCCGACAGGTCCTAACACTGAAGCTTTCTTT
CDR3 protein: CASSDPTGPNTEAFF

J gene: TRBJ2-7
clone size: few
V gene: TRBV7-2
D gene: -
CDR3 DNA: TGTGCCAGCAGCTTAGCGGTGAGCTCCTACGAGCAGTACTTC
CDR3 protein: CASSLAVSSYEQYF

J gene: TRBJ1-1
clone size: few
V gene: TRBV4-1
D gene: -
CDR3 DNA: TGCGCCAGCAGCCAAGGAGGAGGGGCCGCCGTGGGGAACACTGAAGCTTTCTTT
CDR3 protein: CASSQGGGAAVGNTEAFF

J gene: TRBJ2-2
clone size: -
V gene: TRBV30
D gene: -
CDR3 DNA: TGTGCCTGGAGTGTATTGAGGAATCACGGGGAGCTGTTTTTT
CDR3 protein: CAWSVLRNHGELFF

J gene: TRBJ2-2
clone size: -
V gene: TRBV2
D gene: TRBD2
CDR3 DNA: TGTGCCAGCGGGGGGGATACCGGGGAGCTGTTTTTT
CDR3 protein: CASGGDTGELFF

J gene: TRBJ2-6
clone size: few
V gene: TRBV7-9
D gene: TRBD2
CDR3 DNA: TGTGCCAGCAGGCTAGCGGGAGGGGGTGGGGCCAACGTCCTGACTTTC
CDR3 protein: CASRLAGGGGANVLTF

J gene: TRBJ2-1
clone size: few
V gene: TRBV28
D gene: TRBD1
CDR3 DNA: TGTGCCAGCAGGGGACAGGGGAGGGGTCAGCCCTACAATGAGCAGTTCTTC
CDR3 protein: CASRGQGRGQPYNEQFF

J gene: TRBJ2-7
clone size: few
V gene: TRBV29-1
D gene: -
CDR3 DNA: TGCAGCGTTGGTGTCAGGGACTCTGAGCAGTACTTC
CDR3 protein: CSVGVRDSEQYF

J gene: TRBJ1-2
clone size: -
V gene: TRBV5-1
D gene: -
CDR3 DNA: TGCGCCAGCAGCTTGGGACAGAACTATGGCTACACCTTC
CDR3 protein: CASSLGQNYGYTF

J gene: TRBJ2-7
clone size: -
V gene: TRBV19
D gene: -
CDR3 DNA: TGTGCCAGTAGTACCCCCGGACTTTACTACGAGCAGTACTTC
CDR3 protein: CASSTPGLYYEQYF

J gene: TRBJ2-2
clone size: few
V gene: TRBV5-4
D gene: TRBD2
CDR3 DNA: TGTGCCAGCAGCTTTGTCGGGAGGGGGATCACCGGGGAGCTGTTTTTT
CDR3 protein: CASSFVGRGITGELFF

J gene: TRBJ2-7
clone size: -
V gene: TRBV6-5
D gene: -
CDR3 DNA: TGTGCCAGCAAGAGGACAGAGTCCTACGAGCAGTACTTC
CDR3 protein: CASKRTESYEQYF

J gene: TRBJ2-7
clone size: -
V gene: TRBV7-9
D gene: TRBD1
CDR3 DNA: TGTGCCAGCAGCTTATCGGGACAGGACTCCTACGAGCGGTACTTC
CDR3 protein: CASSLSGQDSYERYF

J gene: TRBJ1-1
clone size: -
V gene: TRBV7-2
D gene: TRBD1
CDR3 DNA: TGTGCCAGCAGCTTAGAGGACAGGGGTTTATCTTTCTTT
CDR3 protein: CASSLEDRGLSFF

J gene: TRBJ2-7
clone size: few
V gene: TRBV30
D gene: TRBD2
CDR3 DNA: TGTGCCTGGAGCGGTTTCACTAGCGGGAGGCAGTACGAGCAGTACTTC
CDR3 protein: CAWSGFTSGRQYEQYF

J gene: TRBJ1-5
clone size: few
V gene: TRBV27
D gene: -
CDR3 DNA: TGTGCCAGCAGTTTAAGAGCCCCCAATCAGCCCCAGCATTTT
CDR3 protein: CASSLRAPNQPQHF

J gene: TRBJ1-1
clone size: few
V gene: TRBV5-1
D gene: TRBD1
CDR3 DNA: TGCGCCAGCAGCTTGGGGACAGGTGGGTACACTGAAGCTTTCTTT
CDR3 protein: CASSLGTGGYTEAFF